The 22 T cell receptor beta chains below come from one sample, sequenced in a study of tumor-infiltrating lymphocytes in primary liver carcinoma. Total RNA (around 500 ng) served as template for TCR beta cDNA synthesis primed by a constant-region primer. It was through three nested multiplex PCR rounds of slightly modified ARM-PCR that TCR beta libraries arose. PCR rounds one and two used TRBV1-TRBV30 forward primers with a C-beta reverse primer for around 11 cycles each. TCRdb passed the multiplex PCR reads through MiXCR, listing each CDR3 protein once. The sample lists about 320,000 distinct CDR3 sequences, about 50% seen once, with about a sixth in the top ten. The study extracted blood RNA from unsorted whole blood and also extracted germline DNA. The sequencing sample was made of peripheral blood. These receptors originate from a woman aged 30 to 39 with primary liver carcinoma and hepatitis B virus infection.

This clonotype appeared many times. The V gene is TRBV4-1, the J gene TRBJ2-1; 12 bases line up with TRBD2. This CDR3 region has 17 residues. Germline CDR1 MGHRA, CDR2 YSYEKL. V lost 0 bases and J lost 7; bases outside the gene matches: 7. The CDR3 sequence: CASSQDAGLAGWNEQFF. CDR3 in DNA: TGCGCCAGCAGCCAAGACGCAGGACTAGCGGGATGGAATGAGCAGTTCTTC.

A word on this clonotype: A read error may account for a junction end that differs from germline. This chain uses TRBV12-3 or TRBV12-4 with TRBJ2-6; no firm D call. The CDR3 is 17 amino acids. The CDR3 coding sequence is TGTGCCAGCAGTTCTGGGCTGTCAAACTCTCGGGCCAACGTCCTGACTTTC. Translating gives CASSSGLSNSRANVLTF.

V gene TRBV5-1 combines with J gene TRBJ2-4; D is possibly TRBD1 (5 bases). The CDR3 covers 14 residues. The germline V and J ends were trimmed by 0 bases and 7 bases, with 11 bases remaining between them. CDR1 and CDR2 from the germline V gene are SGHRS and YFSETQ. This CDR3 is CASSLVAGPNIQYF. In DNA form, the CDR3 reads TGCGCCAGCAGCTTGGTAGCAGGGCCGAACATTCAGTACTTC.

Turning to this clonotype: A clone one base away is much larger, so this may be a read error. The rearrangement uses TRBV4-2 and TRBJ1-6; D unresolved. The CDR3 is 16 residues long. The V gene's germline CDR1 is LGHNA and CDR2 YNFKEQ. CDR3 loop: CDSSPIGRVADSPLHF. CDR3 in DNA: TGTGACAGCAGCCCTATAGGTCGGGTAGCGGATTCACCCCTCCACTTT.

There are many counts of this clonotype. This chain uses TRBV11-3 with TRBJ2-5; 7 nucleotides line up with TRBD2. V lost 3 bases and J lost 3; bases outside the gene matches: 7. The CDR3 extends over 15 amino acids. The germline CDR1 and CDR2 sequences are SGHNT and YENEEA. CDR3: CASSFWSSGKETQYF. CDR3 nucleotides: TGTGCCAGCAGCTTTTGGTCTAGCGGAAAAGAGACCCAGTACTTC.

This clonotype was seen ten or more times. The chain uses TRBV4-3 and TRBJ1-1, with D unclear. The V gene's germline CDR1 is LGHNA and CDR2 YSLEER. CDR3 length equals 15 residues. Trimming took off 1 base at V and 1 base at J, with 10 bases between the two ends. The CDR3 region has the DNA TGCGCCAGCAGCCAAGTGCCACTTTCGAACACTGAAGCTTTCTTT. Encoded protein: CASSQVPLSNTEAFF.

This clonotype was picked up a small number of times. V and J are TRBV4-1 and TRBJ2-1; 14 bases match TRBD2. The germline gives CDR1 MGHRA, CDR2 YSYEKL. The CDR3 covers 15 residues. The V and J ends lost 7 bases and 7 bases, in that order; junction bases with no gene match: 6. The CDR3 reads CASTPTSGRGNEQFF. The CDR3 nucleotides are TGCGCCAGCACCCCGACTAGCGGGAGGGGGAATGAGCAGTTCTTC.

CDR3 sequence reads: CASSIIGEADTQYF. CDR3 DNA sequence: TGTGCCAGCAGCATCATAGGGGAGGCCGATACGCAGTATTTT. The V gene is TRBV5-5, the J gene TRBJ2-3; possible D gene TRBD2, 6 bases. The CDR3 is made up of 14 amino acids. Germline-derived CDR1 and CDR2 are SGHKS and YYEKEE (reference sequence). Trimming took off 4 bases at V and 6 bases at J, with 15 bases between the two ends.

This clonotype has just a few counts. J is TRBJ2-7 and V is TRBV4-1; TRBD2 is a possible D gene (5 bases). Between the trimmed V and J ends, which lost 0 bases and 6 bases, there was a span of 12 bases. The CDR3 contains 14 residues. Germline V CDR1 and CDR2: MGHRA, YSYEKL. The DNA of the CDR3 is TGCGCCAGCAGCCAAGATCCCTCCGCGGGCGAGCAGTACTTC. Amino acids: CASSQDPSAGEQYF.

This chain connects TRBV10-2 to TRBJ2-3; perhaps TRBD2 as D (5 bases). The germline gives CDR1 WSHSY, CDR2 SAAADI. The V and J ends lost 5 bases and 5 bases respectively, with 14 bases between them. The CDR3 consists of 14 residues. CDR3 protein: CASSFSGWKDTQYF. As DNA, the CDR3 is TGCGCCAGCAGTTTTTCGGGGTGGAAAGATACGCAGTATTTT.

In its sample, this clonotype was seen a few times. The rearrangement links TRBV12-3 or TRBV12-4 to TRBJ1-3; weak D call: TRBD1 (6 bases). The CDR3 covers 15 residues. V lost 3 bases to trimming and J lost 2 bases, with 11 bases between them. CDR3 sequence: CASSLGAGPGNTIYF. The CDR3, as DNA: TGTGCCAGCAGTTTGGGGGCAGGGCCTGGAAACACCATATATTTT.

Note on this clonotype: A read error may account for a junction end that differs from germline. The V and J genes are TRBV11-3 and TRBJ2-2, with D perhaps assigned TRBD1 or TRBD2 (5 bases each). This CDR3 is built from 16 residues. The germline V gene encodes CDR1 SGHNT and CDR2 YENEEA. The CDR3 region has the DNA TGTGCCAGCAGCGAACGGGGCACCATACCGTCCGGGGACCTGTTTTTT. It codes for CASSERGTIPSGDLFF.

Details on this clonotype: Germline is not matched at one junction end, which may reflect a read error. V gene TRBV11-2 combines with J gene TRBJ2-5; 9 nucleotides align to TRBD1. The germline gives CDR1 SGHAT, CDR2 FQNNGV. CDR3 length equals 15 residues. CDR3 protein: CASNTDRGREETQYF. In DNA, the CDR3 is TGTGCTAGCAACACAGACAGGGGGAGAGAAGAGACCCAGTACTTC.

Points on this clonotype: Just one base apart from a much larger clone, this may be a read error. The CDR3 end shows no conserved phenylalanine or tryptophan, and so a read error is likely. The chain links TRBV29-1 to TRBJ2-1; 11 bases line up with TRBD2. The germline gives CDR1 SQVTM, CDR2 ANQGSEA. The CDR3 sequence is 14 residues long. Germline trimming cut 6 bases from V and 8 bases from J; bases unmatched to any gene: 9. The CDR3 DNA follows: TGCAGCGTGGATAAGACTAGCGGGATTGATGAGCAGTTCTTG. Its protein is CSVDKTSGIDEQFL.

The J gene is TRBJ2-3, the V gene TRBV29-1, with TRBD2 identical over 7 bases. This CDR3 is 14 amino acids long. V was clipped by 1 base and J by 4 bases; unmatched bases: 5. CDR1 is SQVTM and CDR2 is ANQGSEA in the germline V gene. The CDR3: CSVEGAGRADTQYF. The CDR3 DNA follows: TGCAGCGTTGAAGGGGCAGGGAGGGCAGATACGCAGTATTTT.

Remarks on this clonotype: At one of its ends the junction is not consistent with the germline gene, which may arise from a read error. The rearrangement joins TRBV11-2 to TRBJ2-1, with 8 bases matching TRBD2. The CDR3 extends over 15 amino acids. Germline V lookup: CDR1 SGHAT, CDR2 FQNNGV. The CDR3 region is CASSLGGRTYNEQLF. The CDR3 DNA reads as TGTGCCAGCAGCTTAGGCGGGAGGACTTACAATGAGCAGCTCTTC.

On this clonotype: Mismatch with germline at one junction end may stem from a read error. The V gene is TRBV11-2, the J gene TRBJ2-7; 8 bases match TRBD1. The CDR3 runs 14 residues. Germline V gene data show CDR1 as SGHAT and CDR2 as FQNNGV. CDR3 protein: CASGLVNRGNEQYF. CDR3 bases: TGTGCCAGCGGCTTAGTCAACAGGGGGAACGAGCAGTACTTC. The whole variable domain, remainder taken from reference TRBV11-2 and TRBJ2-7, is EAGVAQSPRYKIIEKRQSVAFWCNPISGHATLYWYQQILGQGPKLLIQFQNNGVVDDSQLPKDRFSAERLKGVDSTLKIQPAKLEDSAVYLCASGLVNRGNEQYFGPGTRLTVT.

This chain connects TRBV30 to TRBJ2-1; TRBD1 agrees at 10 bases. The CDR3 sequence is 19 residues long. J lost 4 bases, V lost 3 bases, and 18 bases had no gene match. CDR1 and CDR2 from the germline V gene are GTSNPN and SVGIG (reference sequence). The CDR3 region is CAWRAGQGFSSPRYNEQFF. CDR3 DNA: TGTGCCTGGAGGGCGGGACAGGGGTTTTCATCCCCCCGATACAATGAGCAGTTCTTC.

Comment on this clonotype: A much bigger clone sits one base away, suggesting this may be a read error. This chain uses TRBV12-3 or TRBV12-4 with TRBJ2-1; unclear D gene. There are 11 residues in the CDR3. V lost 4 bases, J lost 15 bases, and 13 bases lay in between. CDR3 sequence reads: CASSSADARFF. DNA for the CDR3: TGTGCCAGCAGTTCCGCAGATGCGCGGTTCTTC.

A note on this clonotype: Sequence at one end of the junction differs from germline and may be a read error. The gene calls are TRBV5-6 and TRBJ2-1; TRBD2 might be the D (7 bases). The CDR3 has 15 amino acids. Looked up from germline, CDR1 is SGHDT and CDR2 is YYEEEE. The DNA of the CDR3 is TGTGCCAGCAGCTTGACCGGCGGAGGGGGGGGTGAGCTGTTCTTC. It encodes CASSLTGGGGGELFF.

This clonotype was seen only a few times. V and J are TRBV6-5 and TRBJ2-1; 9 bases align to TRBD1. CDR3 length: 14 amino acids. The trim removed 5 bases at V and 7 bases at J, leaving 6 bases unmatched. Germline CDR1 and CDR2: MNHEY and SVGAGI. In nucleotides, the CDR3 is TGTGCCAGCAGTCCGACAGGGGGAAAGAATGAGCAGTTCTTC. It specifies CASSPTGGKNEQFF.

As regards this clonotype: Given a much more abundant clone one base away, this may be a read error. The genes are TRBV4-2 and TRBJ2-3, with 11 nucleotides matching TRBD2. Trimming at V came to 1 base and at J to 6 bases, leaving 6 bases not matched to a gene. The germline V gene has CDR1 LGHNA and CDR2 YNFKEQ. This CDR3 spans 16 amino acids. The CDR3 sequence is CASSQVAGGPTDTQYF. Here the CDR3 DNA reads TGTGCCAGCAGCCAAGTAGCGGGAGGGCCCACCGATACGCAGTATTTT.